These T cell receptor beta chains were read from a single sample in a study of identical twins. MiXCR was run by TCRdb on the 5' RACE reads, yielding one entry per CDR3 protein. The repertoire includes 410,000 or so distinct CDR3 sequences, about a fifth of them detected once, and about 12% sits in the top ten. Sequencing was done on a sample of naive T cells sorted from blood. The origin of the receptors is a man aged 50-60 years in good health. The CDR3 runs from the conserved cysteine through the conserved F or W. D genes are given only for firm matches. Rows give clone size only sometimes, using once, few, many, or a class for an expanded clone.

d_call	v_call	j_call	clone_size	cdr3_nt	cdr3_aa
-	TRBV29-1	TRBJ2-7	-	TGCAGCGTAGCCTTTCAGTACGAGCAGTACTTC	CSVAFQYEQYF
-	TRBV20-1	TRBJ2-5	many	TGCAGTGCCAGGACCCGACTAGGAAGTCCCCAAGAGACCCAGTACTTC	CSARTRLGSPQETQYF
-	TRBV27	TRBJ2-3	many	TGTGCCAGCAGTTTCCTAGCCGAAGATACGCAGTATTTT	CASSFLAEDTQYF
-	TRBV6-5	TRBJ1-5	many	TGTGCCAGCAGTTACGGGGTGCCTCACTCGGGTCAGCCCCAGCATTTT	CASSYGVPHSGQPQHF
-	TRBV4-2	TRBJ1-5	-	TGTGCCAGCAGCCAAGTAAGTCAGTATAGCAATCAGCCCCAGCATTTT	CASSQVSQYSNQPQHF
-	TRBV27	TRBJ2-7	-	TGTGCCAGCAGTTTTCGCCGCGCGCCCATCTACGAGCAGTACTTC	CASSFRRAPIYEQYF
-	TRBV5-1	TRBJ2-3	few	TGCGCCAGCAGCTGGGACTTTAGGGGTCCAGATACGCAGTATTTT	CASSWDFRGPDTQYF
TRBD2	TRBV20-1	TRBJ2-3	-	TGCAGTGCCGAGATGGGGGGGAGCACAGATACGCAGTATTTT	CSAEMGGSTDTQYF
TRBD2	TRBV7-9	TRBJ2-5	-	TGTGCCAGCAGCTTAGTGGCGGGAGGGCTGGAGACCCAGTACTTC	CASSLVAGGLETQYF
-	TRBV6-1	TRBJ1-2	-	TGTGCCAGCAGTGATAAGGGGACGGGCTATGGCTACACCTTC	CASSDKGTGYGYTF
TRBD2	TRBV29-1	TRBJ2-7	-	TGCAGCGTTGGACTAGCGGGAGTTGGGGAGCAGTACTTC	CSVGLAGVGEQYF
-	TRBV7-9	TRBJ2-5	many	TGTGCCAGCAGCTTAGTACTAGCAGAGACCCAGTACTTC	CASSLVLAETQYF
-	TRBV6-5	TRBJ2-5	-	TGTGCCAGCAGTTACTCGATATCGGACGCGGAGACCCAGTACTTC	CASSYSISDAETQYF
TRBD2	TRBV4-1	TRBJ2-1	-	TGCGCCAGCAGCCGAGGACTAGCGGGAAAGACTGAGCAGTTCTTC	CASSRGLAGKTEQFF
-	TRBV20-1	TRBJ1-1	many	TGCAGTGCTAGACCTGCAGGGGTTTTCACTGAAGCTTTCTTT	CSARPAGVFTEAFF
TRBD2	TRBV7-2	TRBJ2-7	few	TGTGCCAGCAGCTTAGCGATACGAGGGAGGGCCGGCGAGCAGTACTTC	CASSLAIRGRAGEQYF
TRBD1	TRBV5-6	TRBJ1-5	many	TGTGCCAGCAACGGGGACGGGACAGTTAATAGCAATCAGCCCCAGCATTTT	CASNGDGTVNSNQPQHF
TRBD1	TRBV11-1	TRBJ2-1	-	TGTGCCAGCAGCTACCGACAGGGTTCCTACAATGAGCAGTTCTTC	CASSYRQGSYNEQFF
-	TRBV5-1	TRBJ1-5	few	TGCGCCAGCAGCACGGATGCTGGGCCTAGCAATCAGCCCCAGCATTTT	CASSTDAGPSNQPQHF
-	TRBV5-6	TRBJ2-1	many	TGTGCCAGCAGCTTGGTCTACAAGCGCGATGAGCAGTTCTTC	CASSLVYKRDEQFF
-	TRBV28	TRBJ2-7	-	TGTGCCAGCAGTTTCTCCCGCCCGGGGAGCCCCGGGGCCGAGCAGTACTTC	CASSFSRPGSPGAEQYF
-	TRBV2	TRBJ2-1	-	TGTGCCAGCAGTGAGGATATCCGCCCCAATGAGCAGTTCTTC	CASSEDIRPNEQFF
-	TRBV11-2	TRBJ2-5	many	TGTGCCAGCAGCCAGATCCGGGACTCGAGGGGAGAGACCCAGTACTTC	CASSQIRDSRGETQYF
-	TRBV20-1	TRBJ1-3	few	TGCAGTGCTAGAGGACAGACCTCTGGAAACACCATATATTTT	CSARGQTSGNTIYF
TRBD1	TRBV13	TRBJ2-7	few	TGTGCCAGCAGTCCAGGGGGCCCTAGCTCCTACGAGCAGTACTTC	CASSPGGPSSYEQYF
-	TRBV4-2	TRBJ2-1	many	TGTGCCAGCAGCCAAGGGGTAAACAATGAGCAGTTCTTC	CASSQGVNNEQFF
TRBD1	TRBV12-3/TRBV12-4	TRBJ1-5	many	TGTGCCAGCAGTCCCGGGACAGGGGCTTGGCAGCCCCAGCATTTT	CASSPGTGAWQPQHF
TRBD2	TRBV6-2/TRBV6-3	TRBJ2-6	many	TGTGCCAGCAGTTACTTTCGGCTAGCGGGGGGAAGCTCTGGGGCCAACGTCCTGACTTTC	CASSYFRLAGGSSGANVLTF
-	TRBV20-1	TRBJ2-3	-	TGCAGTGCTAGGTCGGGACTTATCACAGATACGCAGTATTTT	CSARSGLITDTQYF
TRBD2	TRBV20-1	TRBJ2-3	few	TGCAGTGCTAGCCAACTAGCGGGAGGGAACACAGATACGCAGTATTTT	CSASQLAGGNTDTQYF
TRBD1	TRBV7-2	TRBJ2-7	-	TGTGCCAGCAGCGCGGGACAGGGGATCCCCTACGAGCAGTACTTC	CASSAGQGIPYEQYF
-	TRBV28	TRBJ2-1	-	TGTGCCAGCAGTATGTTCAGTGAGCAGTTCTTC	CASSMFSEQFF
-	TRBV7-6	TRBJ2-1	-	TGTGCCAGCAGCTTAGGCCCCCGGGGGACGTACAATGAGCAGTTCTTC	CASSLGPRGTYNEQFF